This T cell receptor (beta chain) was obtained from a study of T cell repertoires in cytomegalovirus infection. Of note for this clonotype: Its antigen is undetermined.

TCRdb re-analysed the reads in MiXCR, keeping a single row per CDR3 protein. Among about 470,000 distinct CDR3 sequences, more than 40% were seen once, and the ten largest hold around 44%. The V gene's germline CDR1 is MNHEY and CDR2 SMNVEV (reference sequence). With 7 bases removed from V and 2 bases from J, the gap between germline ends came to 15 bases. CDR3 length equals 14 residues. The source was cultured PBMCs, collected from culture after CMV antigen stimulation. The V gene is TRBV27, the J gene TRBJ2-7, with D perhaps TRBD1 or TRBD2 (5 bases each). This clonotype originated in a human donor in good health (CMV status not recorded). Some clones in this sample may be carry-over from other donors' samples. The CDR3 is CASKPAGTPYEQYF. The CDR3 DNA reads as TGTGCCAGCAAACCCGCCGGGACCCCCTACGAGCAGTACTTC.